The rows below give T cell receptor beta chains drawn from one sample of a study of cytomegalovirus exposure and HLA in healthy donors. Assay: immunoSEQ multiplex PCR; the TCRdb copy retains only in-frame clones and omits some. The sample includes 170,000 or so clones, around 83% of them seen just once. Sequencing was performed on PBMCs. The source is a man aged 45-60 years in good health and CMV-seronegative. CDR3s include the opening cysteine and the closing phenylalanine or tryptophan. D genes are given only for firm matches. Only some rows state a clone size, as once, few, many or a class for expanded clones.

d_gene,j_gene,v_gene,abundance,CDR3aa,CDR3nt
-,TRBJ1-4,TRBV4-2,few,CASSQAAATNEKLFF,TGTGCCAGCAGCCAGGCGGCTGCAACTAATGAAAAACTGTTTTTT
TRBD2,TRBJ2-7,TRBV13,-,CASSTWTSGSSYEQYF,TGTGCCAGCAGCACGTGGACTAGCGGGAGTTCCTACGAGCAGTACTTC
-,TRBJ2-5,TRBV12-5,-,CASGPGLTKQETQYF,TGTGCTAGTGGTCCCGGACTCACTAAACAAGAGACCCAGTACTTC
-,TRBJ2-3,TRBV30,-,CAWDTGTDTQYF,TGTGCCTGGGACACCGGCACAGATACGCAGTATTTT
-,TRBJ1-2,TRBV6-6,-,CAKGDGYTF,TGTGCCAAAGGGGATGGCTACACCTTC
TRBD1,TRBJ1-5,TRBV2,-,CASRMDGQVNQPQHF,TGTGCCAGCAGAATGGACGGACAGGTTAATCAGCCCCAGCATTTT
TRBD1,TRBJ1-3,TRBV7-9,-,CASSLFGLTGGLSGNTIYF,TGTGCCAGCAGCTTATTCGGGCTCACAGGGGGACTTTCTGGAAACACCATATATTTT
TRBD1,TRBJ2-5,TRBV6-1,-,CASSEAGQGYGTQYF,TGTGCCAGCAGTGAAGCCGGACAGGGGTATGGGACCCAGTACTTC
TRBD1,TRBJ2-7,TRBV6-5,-,CASSYSGQGSYGQYF,TGTGCCAGCAGTTACTCCGGACAGGGGTCCTACGGGCAGTACTTC
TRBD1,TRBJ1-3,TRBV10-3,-,CAISEQGALGNTIYF,TGTGCCATCAGTGAGCAGGGGGCGTTGGGAAACACCATATATTTT
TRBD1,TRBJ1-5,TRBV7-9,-,CASSREQGSNQPQHF,TGTGCCAGCAGCCGGGAACAGGGGAGCAATCAGCCCCAGCATTTT
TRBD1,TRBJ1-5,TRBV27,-,CASSTSGTGGSDQPQHF,TGTGCCAGCAGTACCTCCGGGACAGGGGGCTCGGATCAGCCCCAGCATTTT
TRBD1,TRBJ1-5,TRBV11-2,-,CASSSGQDSNQPQHF,TGTGCCAGCAGCTCCGGACAGGATAGCAATCAGCCCCAGCATTTT